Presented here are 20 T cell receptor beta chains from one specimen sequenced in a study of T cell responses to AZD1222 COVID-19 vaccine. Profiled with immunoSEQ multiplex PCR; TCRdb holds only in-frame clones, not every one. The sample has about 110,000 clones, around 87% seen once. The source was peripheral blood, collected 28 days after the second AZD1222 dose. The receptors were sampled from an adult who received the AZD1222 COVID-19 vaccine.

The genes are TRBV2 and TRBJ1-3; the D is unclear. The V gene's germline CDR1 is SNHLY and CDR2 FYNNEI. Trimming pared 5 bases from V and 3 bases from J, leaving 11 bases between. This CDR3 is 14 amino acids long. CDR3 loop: CASSSGGNGNTIYF. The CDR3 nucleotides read TGTGCCAGCAGTTCGGGAGGGAATGGAAACACCATATATTTT.

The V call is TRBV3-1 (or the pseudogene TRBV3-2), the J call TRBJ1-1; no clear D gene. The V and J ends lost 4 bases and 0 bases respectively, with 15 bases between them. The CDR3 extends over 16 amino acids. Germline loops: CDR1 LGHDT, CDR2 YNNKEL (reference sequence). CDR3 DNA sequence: TGTGCCAGCAGCCCTTTCGATGTGGCTCTGAACACTGAAGCTTTCTTT. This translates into CASSPFDVALNTEAFF.

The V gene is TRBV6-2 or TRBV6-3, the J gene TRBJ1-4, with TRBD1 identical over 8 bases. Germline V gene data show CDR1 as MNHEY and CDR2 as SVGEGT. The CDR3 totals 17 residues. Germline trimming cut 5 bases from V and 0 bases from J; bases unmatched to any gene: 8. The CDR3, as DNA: TGTGCCAGCAGTGATCGGACAGGGACCGCAACTAATGAAAAACTGTTTTTT. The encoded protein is CASSDRTGTATNEKLFF.

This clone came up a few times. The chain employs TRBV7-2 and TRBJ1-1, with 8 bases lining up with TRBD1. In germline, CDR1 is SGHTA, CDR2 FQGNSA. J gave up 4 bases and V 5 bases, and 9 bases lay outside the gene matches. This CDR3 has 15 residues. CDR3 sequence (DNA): TGTGCCAGCAGCCGCAAACAGGGGGAGAGCACTGAAGCTTTCTTT. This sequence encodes CASSRKQGESTEAFF.

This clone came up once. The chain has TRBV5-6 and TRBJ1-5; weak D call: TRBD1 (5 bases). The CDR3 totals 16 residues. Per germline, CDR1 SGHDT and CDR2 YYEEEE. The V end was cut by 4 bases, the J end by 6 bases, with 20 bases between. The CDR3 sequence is CASSHNGGVRSQPQHF. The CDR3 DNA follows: TGTGCCAGCAGCCACAATGGGGGTGTGCGATCTCAGCCCCAGCATTTT.

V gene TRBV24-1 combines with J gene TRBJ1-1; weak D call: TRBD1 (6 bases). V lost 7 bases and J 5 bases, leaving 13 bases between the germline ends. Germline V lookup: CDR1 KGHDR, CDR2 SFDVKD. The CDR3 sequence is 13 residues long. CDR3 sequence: CATRQGFGTEAFF. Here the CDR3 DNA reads TGTGCCACCAGGCAGGGGTTTGGGACTGAAGCTTTCTTT.

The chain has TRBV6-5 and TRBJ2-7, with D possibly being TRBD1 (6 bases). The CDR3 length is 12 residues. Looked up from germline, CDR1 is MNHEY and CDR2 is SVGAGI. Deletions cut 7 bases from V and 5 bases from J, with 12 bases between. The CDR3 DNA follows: TGTGCCAGCAAAGGGGGTTCCAACGAGCAGTACTTC. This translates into CASKGGSNEQYF.

In DNA form, the CDR3 reads TGTGCCAGCAGCGCTAGAGCAGACGGTTGGGCCATGAGACAGTTCTTC. It yields the protein CASSARADGWAMRQFF. The gene calls are TRBV7-9 and TRBJ2-1; D uncertain. The V gene's germline CDR1 is SEHNR and CDR2 FQNEAQ (reference sequence). V gave up 5 bases and J gave up 13 bases, with 27 bases separating them. CDR3 length equals 16 residues.

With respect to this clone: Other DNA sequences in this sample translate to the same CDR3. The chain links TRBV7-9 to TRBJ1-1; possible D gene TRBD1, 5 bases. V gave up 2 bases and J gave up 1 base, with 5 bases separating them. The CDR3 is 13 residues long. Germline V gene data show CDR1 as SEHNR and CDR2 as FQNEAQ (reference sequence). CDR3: CASSLQGNTEAFF. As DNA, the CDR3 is TGTGCCAGCAGCTTACAGGGGAACACTGAAGCTTTCTTT.

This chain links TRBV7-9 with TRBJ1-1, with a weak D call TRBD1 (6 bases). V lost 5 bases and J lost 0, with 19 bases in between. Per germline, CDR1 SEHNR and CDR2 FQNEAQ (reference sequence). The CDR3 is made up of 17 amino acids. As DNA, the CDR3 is TGTGCCAGCAGCGCCGGGACACTTAGCAGCATGAACACTGAAGCTTTCTTT. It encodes CASSAGTLSSMNTEAFF.

The CDR3 is CATSGTSGSYEQYF. CDR3 DNA: TGTGCCACCTCCGGGACTAGCGGTTCCTACGAGCAGTACTTC. The chain couples TRBV24-1 to TRBJ2-7; TRBD2 agrees at 11 bases. The CDR3 extends over 14 amino acids. Germline CDR1 KGHDR, CDR2 SFDVKD. Unmatched junction bases numbered 4, after V lost 9 bases and J lost 1 base.

The CDR3 region has the DNA TGTGCCAGCAGCGTAGCCAGCTCCTCTGGAGGCTACGAGCAGTACTTC. Translating gives CASSVASSSGGYEQYF. The chain links TRBV9 to TRBJ2-7; D perhaps matches TRBD2 (5 bases). CDR1 and CDR2 from the germline V gene are SGDLS and YYNGEE. The CDR3 spans 16 residues. The V end was cut by 0 bases, the J end by 3 bases, with 16 bases between.

CDR3 nucleotide sequence: TGTGCCAGCAGGATATACGGCGCCACAGATACGCAGTATTTT. It translates to CASRIYGATDTQYF. The chain recombines TRBV6-5 with TRBJ2-3; no clear D. The germline V gene encodes CDR1 MNHEY and CDR2 SVGAGI. The CDR3 sequence is 14 residues long. V lost 6 bases to trimming and J lost 2 bases, with 12 bases between them.

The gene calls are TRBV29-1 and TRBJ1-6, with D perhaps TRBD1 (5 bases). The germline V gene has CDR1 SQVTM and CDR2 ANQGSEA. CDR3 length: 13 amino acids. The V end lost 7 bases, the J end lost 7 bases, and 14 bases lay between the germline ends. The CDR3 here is CSGRLGPNSPLHF. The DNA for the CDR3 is TGCAGCGGTAGACTGGGGCCCAATTCACCCCTCCACTTT.

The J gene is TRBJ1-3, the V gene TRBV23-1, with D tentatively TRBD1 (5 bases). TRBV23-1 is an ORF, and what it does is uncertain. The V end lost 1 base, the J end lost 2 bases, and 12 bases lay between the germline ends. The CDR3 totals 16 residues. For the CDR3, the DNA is TGCGCCAGCAGTCAATATACGGGGCGCACTGGAAACACCATATATTTT. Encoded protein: CASSQYTGRTGNTIYF.

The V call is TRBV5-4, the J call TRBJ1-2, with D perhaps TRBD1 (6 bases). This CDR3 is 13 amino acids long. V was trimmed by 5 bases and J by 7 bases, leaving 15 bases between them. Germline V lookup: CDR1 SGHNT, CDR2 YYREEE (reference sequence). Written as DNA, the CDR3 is TGTGCCAGCAGTCCACAGGGTCTGGGTGGCTACACCTTC. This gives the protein CASSPQGLGGYTF.

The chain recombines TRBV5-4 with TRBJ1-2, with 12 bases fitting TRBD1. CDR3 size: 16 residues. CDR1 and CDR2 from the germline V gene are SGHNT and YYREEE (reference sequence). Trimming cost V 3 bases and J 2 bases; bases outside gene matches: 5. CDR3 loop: CASSSYGTGGNYGYTF. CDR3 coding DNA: TGTGCCAGCAGCTCCTACGGGACAGGGGGCAACTATGGCTACACCTTC.

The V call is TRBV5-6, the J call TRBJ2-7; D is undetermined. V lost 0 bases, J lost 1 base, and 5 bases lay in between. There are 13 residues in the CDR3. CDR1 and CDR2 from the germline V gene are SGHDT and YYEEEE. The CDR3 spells CASSLGRSYEQYF. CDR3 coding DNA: TGTGCCAGCAGCTTGGGCCGGTCCTACGAGCAGTACTTC.

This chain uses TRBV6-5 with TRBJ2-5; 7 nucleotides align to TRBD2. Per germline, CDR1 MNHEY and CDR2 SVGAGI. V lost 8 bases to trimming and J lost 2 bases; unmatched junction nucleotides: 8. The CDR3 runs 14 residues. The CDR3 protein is CASEIAGLQETQYF. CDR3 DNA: TGTGCCAGCGAAATAGCGGGCTTACAAGAGACCCAGTACTTC.

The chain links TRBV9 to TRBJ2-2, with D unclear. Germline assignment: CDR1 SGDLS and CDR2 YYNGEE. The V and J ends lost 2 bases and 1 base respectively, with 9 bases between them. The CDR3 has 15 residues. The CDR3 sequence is CASSVKAGNTGELFF. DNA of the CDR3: TGTGCCAGCAGCGTCAAGGCCGGGAACACCGGGGAGCTGTTTTTT.